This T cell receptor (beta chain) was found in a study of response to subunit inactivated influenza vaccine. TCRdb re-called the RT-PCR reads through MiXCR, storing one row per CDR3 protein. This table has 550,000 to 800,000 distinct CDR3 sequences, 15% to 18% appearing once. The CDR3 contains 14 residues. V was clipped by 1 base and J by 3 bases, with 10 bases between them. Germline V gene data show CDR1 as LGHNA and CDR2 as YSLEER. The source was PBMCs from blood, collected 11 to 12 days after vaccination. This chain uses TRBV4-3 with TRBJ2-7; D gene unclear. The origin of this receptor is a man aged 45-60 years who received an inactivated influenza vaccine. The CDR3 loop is CASSQGTADYEQYF. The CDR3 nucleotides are TGCGCCAGCAGCCAAGGCACCGCGGACTACGAGCAGTACTTC.